Listed below are T cell receptor beta chains from one sample, sequenced in a study of blood T cell repertoires in COVID-19. Data came from immunoSEQ multiplex PCR; TCRdb stores just in-frame clones and leaves some out. The table shows fewer than 200,000 clones, with almost 85% occurring only once. The sample consisted of peripheral blood. These TCRs come from a woman of 80 years or more with acute or convalescent COVID-19. CDR3s include the opening cysteine and the closing phenylalanine or tryptophan. D genes are given only for firm matches. Only part of the rows carry a size: once, few, many, or a class if the clone is expanded.

d_call | j_call | clone_size | v_call | cdr3_aa | cdr3_nt
- | TRBJ2-1 | once | TRBV19 | CASSIWTDNEQFF | TGTGCCAGTAGTATCTGGACAGACAATGAGCAGTTCTTC
TRBD2 | TRBJ2-1 | - | TRBV5-6 | CASSYKLAGGYNEQFF | TGTGCCAGCAGCTATAAACTAGCGGGAGGGTACAATGAGCAGTTCTTC
- | TRBJ2-7 | - | TRBV7-8 | CASSPILAASSYEQYF | TGTGCCAGCAGCCCGATACTAGCTGCATCCTCCTACGAGCAGTACTTC
- | TRBJ1-1 | - | TRBV7-9 | CASSLAIGTEAFF | TGTGCCAGCAGCTTAGCGATCGGCACTGAAGCTTTCTTT
TRBD2 | TRBJ2-5 | - | TRBV5-1 | CASSHLTSAQETQYF | TGCGCCAGCAGCCACCTGACTAGCGCTCAAGAGACCCAGTACTTC
TRBD2 | TRBJ2-5 | - | TRBV18 | CASSPTREGETQYF | TGTGCCAGCTCACCAACCAGGGAGGGAGAGACCCAGTACTTC
TRBD1 | TRBJ2-1 | - | TRBV5-1 | CASSLSGQGYNEQFF | TGCGCCAGCAGCTTATCGGGACAGGGCTACAATGAGCAGTTCTTC
- | TRBJ1-6 | few | TRBV30 | CAWSVQGGNSPLHF | TGTGCCTGGAGTGTACAGGGCGGTAATTCACCCCTCCACTTT
TRBD1 | TRBJ1-2 | - | TRBV4-2 | CASSLTPGQHYGYTF | TGTGCCAGCAGCCTAACTCCGGGACAGCACTATGGCTACACCTTC
- | TRBJ1-4 | - | TRBV11-2 | CASSPWEKREKLFF | TGTGCCAGCAGCCCGTGGGAGAAGCGTGAAAAACTGTTTTTT
TRBD2 | TRBJ2-1 | - | TRBV6-2/TRBV6-3 | CASSTLAGSGEQFF | TGTGCCAGCAGTACCCTAGCGGGATCAGGTGAGCAGTTCTTC
- | TRBJ1-5 | - | TRBV2 | CASSESGWNQPQHF | TGTGCCAGCAGTGAATCAGGGTGGAATCAGCCCCAGCATTTT
- | TRBJ1-1 | - | TRBV9 | CASSVEAEGRAFF | TGTGCCAGCAGCGTAGAGGCGGAGGGGAGAGCTTTCTTT
- | TRBJ2-1 | - | TRBV5-4 | CASSFGSPSSYNEQFF | TGTGCCAGCAGCTTTGGTAGCCCGAGCTCCTACAATGAGCAGTTCTTC
- | TRBJ1-1 | few | TRBV5-6 | CASSFTVNEAFF | TGTGCCAGCAGCTTTACAGTAAATGAAGCTTTCTTT